This TCR beta chain emerged from a study of blood T cell repertoires in COVID-19. This clone was seen a handful of times. Data came from immunoSEQ multiplex PCR; TCRdb stores just in-frame clones and leaves some out. The sample shows more than 150,000 clones, 65% to 90% of them seen only once. The CDR3 length is 14 residues. V lost 6 bases and J lost 7; bases outside the gene matches: 9. Germline assignment: CDR1 KGHSH and CDR2 LQKENI. This chain joins TRBV18 and TRBJ1-1; 9 bases align to TRBD1. The sample consisted of PBMCs or T cells enriched from blood (not recorded which). The sequence derives from a man in his forties who had recovered from COVID-19. Here the CDR3 DNA reads TGTGCCAGCTCGGGGGGACAGGGCCTTATTGAAGCTTTCTTT. This gives the protein CASSGGQGLIEAFF.